Sequencing of this TCR beta chain was carried out in a study of blood T cells in healthy people across ages (dated by TCRdb to the mid-2010s). Study-wide context: In model experiments, template switching captured roughly one uniquely barcoded TCR beta cDNA molecule for every two T cells. Donors of different ages were randomly distributed across sequencing lanes to avoid experimental bias. The donors were split into four age groups: young (average 16 years), middle-aged (39), aged (about 56) and long-lived (approximately 89). To track age-related changes in TCR beta repertoire diversity, the study relied on deep sequencing normalized with unique cDNA molecular identifiers. Using the same blood draw, the study looked at two additional independent replicas of 1 million unique cDNA reads for two donors, one aged 18 to 30 and the other aged 80 or older. Overall study results and their limits: Because the CMV infection status of the donors was unknown, age-related changes in expanded clonotypes may potentially have been confounded. Estimates of total diversity based on one million sequenced T cells were considered lower bounds and underestimates. There was a strong correlation between observed TCR beta diversity and the percentage of naive T cells measured by flow cytometry. Since profiling was done on bulk unsorted PBMCs, naive and antigen-experienced compartments could not be conclusively compared. The long-lived group showed more naive CD4+ T cells, fewer expanded clones and increased TCR diversity than the aged group, suggesting age selection. As age increased, observed TCR beta diversity per million T cells dropped in a roughly linear way, and a significant reduction was already evident by age 40.

The germline V gene supplies CDR1 ENHRY and CDR2 SYGVKD. Its CDR3 holds 16 amino acids, cysteine through phenylalanine. Only the CDR3 region is kept as DNA, spanning 48 bases read in frame from base 1. The germline V end is reduced by 5 bases and the J end by 0 bases; junction bases left unmatched: 9. The table lists this clonotype with a few counts. Its antigen is not yet known. No base quality values were provided; no much bigger clone lies one nucleotide off. Receptor amplification or capture employed 5' RACE. Sequencing took place on an Illumina HiSeq 2500. The second PCR ran for about 7 to 11 cycles and used a J-beta primer mix along with a sample-barcoded 5' primer. Each TCR beta cDNA molecule received a unique molecular identifier from a template-switch 5' adaptor carrying 12 random nucleotides. At least 3 million CDR3-containing paired-end reads were obtained from each sample. First-strand cDNA was synthesized from all RNA with the Mint cDNA synthesis kit, primed by a TRBC-specific oligonucleotide. All cDNA was treated with uracil-DNA glycosylase and then went through a first 18-cycle PCR with the universal primers M1SS and BC2_uni_R. The paper's processing steps were these. For normalization, 1 million high-quality reads were randomly selected from each sample, with every read carrying a distinct molecular identifier. Instead of being binned into consensus sequences, reads that shared molecular identifiers were thrown out. MiTCR, set to a Q25 quality threshold and the strictest error-elimination algorithm, was used for CDR3 identification, clonotype clustering and error correction. Lower-bound total TCR beta diversity was estimated with a nonparametric unseen species model using Euler transformation. TCRdb ran its own pipeline on the public reads, namely fastp trimming at Q25 and MiXCR clone calling, and kept in-frame beta chains. Records with the same CDR3 protein are collapsed into one entry carrying the most frequent genes and DNA. The V and J calls shown here were made by TCRdb, not taken from the authors' results. The sample data list roughly 700,000 distinct CDR3 sequences, and 49% of these were observed just once. The top ten clones comprise approximately 32% of the sample.

The donors were roughly 39 Caucasian individuals from Russia, aged roughly 6 to 100 years, who were systemically healthy. About 10 milliliters of peripheral blood were collected from each donor into EDTA-treated Vacutainer tubes. Ficoll-Paque density-gradient centrifugation was used to isolate PBMCs, with at least 6.5 million per sample. Total RNA was extracted from PBMCs with Trizol reagent, with at least 5 micrograms obtained per sample. The percentages of naive CD45RAhigh/CD27high T cells were determined by flow cytometry on a PBMC aliquot from every donor. The TCR sequence derives from an older woman in good health. The chain uses TRBV10-3 and TRBJ1-2; 7 bases in the junction line up with TRBD1. Sequencing was performed on blood. The CDR3 amino acid sequence is: CAISSPRTGANYGYTF. The sequenced DNA is TGTGCCATCAGTTCACCCCGGACAGGAGCTAACTATGGCTACACCTTC.